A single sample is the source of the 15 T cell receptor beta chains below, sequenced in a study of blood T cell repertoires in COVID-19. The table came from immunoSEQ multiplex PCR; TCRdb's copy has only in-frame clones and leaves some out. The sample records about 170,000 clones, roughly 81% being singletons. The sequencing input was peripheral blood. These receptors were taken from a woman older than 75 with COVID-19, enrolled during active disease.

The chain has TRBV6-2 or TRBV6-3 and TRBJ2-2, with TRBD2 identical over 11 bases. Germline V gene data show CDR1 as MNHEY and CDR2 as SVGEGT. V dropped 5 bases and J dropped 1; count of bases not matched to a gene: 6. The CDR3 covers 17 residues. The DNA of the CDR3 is TGTGCCAGCAGTCCCCTCGGGACTAGCGGGAACACCGGGGAGCTGTTTTTT. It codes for CASSPLGTSGNTGELFF.

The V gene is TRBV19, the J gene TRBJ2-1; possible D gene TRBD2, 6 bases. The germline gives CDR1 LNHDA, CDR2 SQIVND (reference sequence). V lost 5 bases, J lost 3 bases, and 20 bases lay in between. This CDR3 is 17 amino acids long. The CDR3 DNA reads TGTGCCAGTAGTTACTCAGTTCGAGTAGCGGACTACAATGAGCAGTTCTTC. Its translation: CASSYSVRVADYNEQFF.

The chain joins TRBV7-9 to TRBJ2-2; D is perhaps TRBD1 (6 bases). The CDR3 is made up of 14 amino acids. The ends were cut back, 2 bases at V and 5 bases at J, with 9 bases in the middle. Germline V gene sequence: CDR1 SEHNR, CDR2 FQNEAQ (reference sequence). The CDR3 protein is CASSLTGRTGELFF. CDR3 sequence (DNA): TGTGCCAGCAGCTTAACAGGGCGGACCGGGGAGCTGTTTTTT.

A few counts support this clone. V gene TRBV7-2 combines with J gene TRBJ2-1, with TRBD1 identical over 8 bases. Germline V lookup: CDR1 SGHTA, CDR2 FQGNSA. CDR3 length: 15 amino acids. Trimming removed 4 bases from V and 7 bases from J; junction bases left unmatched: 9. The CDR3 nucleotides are TGTGCCAGCAGCTCACAGGGGGTTGTAGAAAATGAGCAGTTCTTC. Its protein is CASSSQGVVENEQFF. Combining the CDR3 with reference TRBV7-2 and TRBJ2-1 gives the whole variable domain GAGVSQSPSNKVTEKGKDVELRCDPISGHTALYWYRQSLGQGLEFLIYFQGNSAPDKSGLPSDRFSAERTGGSVSTLTIQRTQQEDSAVYLCASSSQGVVENEQFFGPGTRLTVL.

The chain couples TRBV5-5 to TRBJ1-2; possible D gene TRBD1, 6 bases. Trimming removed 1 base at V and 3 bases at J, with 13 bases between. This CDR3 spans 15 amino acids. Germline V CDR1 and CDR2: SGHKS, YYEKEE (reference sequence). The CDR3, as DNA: TGTGCCAGCAGCTTGTGGGCGGGGGGCGACTATGGCTACACCTTC. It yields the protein CASSLWAGGDYGYTF.

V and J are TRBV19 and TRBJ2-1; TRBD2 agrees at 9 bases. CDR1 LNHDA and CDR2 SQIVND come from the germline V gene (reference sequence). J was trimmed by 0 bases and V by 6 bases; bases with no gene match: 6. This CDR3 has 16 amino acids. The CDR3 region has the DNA TGTGCCAGTAGCGGACTAGCGCCTAGCTCCTACAATGAGCAGTTCTTC. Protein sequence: CASSGLAPSSYNEQFF.

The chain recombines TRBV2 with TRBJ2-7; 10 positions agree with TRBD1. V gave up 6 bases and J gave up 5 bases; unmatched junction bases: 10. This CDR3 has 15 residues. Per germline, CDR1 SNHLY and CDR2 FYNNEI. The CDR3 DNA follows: TGTGCCAGCAGCGTCGGGACAGGGGTTTTGGACGAGCAGTACTTC. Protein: CASSVGTGVLDEQYF. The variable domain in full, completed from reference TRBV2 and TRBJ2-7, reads EPEVTQTPSHQVTQMGQEVILRCVPISNHLYFYWYRQILGQKVEFLVSFYNNEISEKSEIFDDQFSVERPDGSNFTLKIRSTKLEDSAMYFCASSVGTGVLDEQYFGPGTRLTVT.

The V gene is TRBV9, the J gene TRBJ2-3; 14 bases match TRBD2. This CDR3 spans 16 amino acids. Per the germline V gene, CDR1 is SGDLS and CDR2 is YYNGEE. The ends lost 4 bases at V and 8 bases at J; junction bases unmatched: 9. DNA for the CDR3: TGTGCCAGCAGCCCACGACTAGCGGGGGGGCGAGGTACGCAGTATTTT. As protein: CASSPRLAGGRGTQYF.

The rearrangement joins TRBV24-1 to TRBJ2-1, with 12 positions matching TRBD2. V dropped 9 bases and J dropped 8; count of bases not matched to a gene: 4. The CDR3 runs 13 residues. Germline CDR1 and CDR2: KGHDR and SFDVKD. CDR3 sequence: CATSSGGADEQFF. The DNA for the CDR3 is TGTGCCACCTCTAGCGGGGGGGCCGATGAGCAGTTCTTC.

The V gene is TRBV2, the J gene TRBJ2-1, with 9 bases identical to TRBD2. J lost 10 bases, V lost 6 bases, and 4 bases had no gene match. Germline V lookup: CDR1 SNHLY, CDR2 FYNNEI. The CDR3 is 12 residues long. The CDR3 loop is CASSGSGGEQFF. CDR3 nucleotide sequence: TGTGCCAGCAGCGGAAGCGGGGGGGAGCAGTTCTTC.

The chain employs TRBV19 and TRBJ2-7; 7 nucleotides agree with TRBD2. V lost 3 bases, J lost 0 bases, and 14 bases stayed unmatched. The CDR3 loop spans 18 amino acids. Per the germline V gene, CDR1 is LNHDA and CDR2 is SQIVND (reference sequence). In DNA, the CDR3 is TGTGCCAGTAGTATGGGACGGGGGGACGCACGGAGCTCCTACGAGCAGTACTTC. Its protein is CASSMGRGDARSSYEQYF.

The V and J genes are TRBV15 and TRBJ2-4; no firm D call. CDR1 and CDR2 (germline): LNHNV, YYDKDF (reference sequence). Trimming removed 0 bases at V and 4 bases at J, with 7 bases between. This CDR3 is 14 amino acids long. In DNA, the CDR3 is TGTGCCACCAGCAGAGATGACGGGAAAAACATTCAGTACTTC. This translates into CATSRDDGKNIQYF. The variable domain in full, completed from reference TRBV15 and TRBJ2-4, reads DAMVIQNPRYQVTQFGKPVTLSCSQTLNHNVMYWYQQKSSQAPKLLFHYYDKDFNNEADTPDNFQSRRPNTSFCFLDIRSPGLGDTAMYLCATSRDDGKNIQYFGAGTRLSVL.

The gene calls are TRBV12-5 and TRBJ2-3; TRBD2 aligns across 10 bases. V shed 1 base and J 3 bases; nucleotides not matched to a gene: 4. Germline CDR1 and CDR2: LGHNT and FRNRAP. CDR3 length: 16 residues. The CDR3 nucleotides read TGTGCTAGTGGTTTGGGGACTAGCGGTACTACAGATACGCAGTATTTT. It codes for CASGLGTSGTTDTQYF.

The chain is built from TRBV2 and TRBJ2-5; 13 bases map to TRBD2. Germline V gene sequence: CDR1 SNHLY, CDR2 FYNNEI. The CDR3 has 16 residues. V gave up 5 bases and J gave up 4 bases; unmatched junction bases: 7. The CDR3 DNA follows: TGTGCCAGCAGTCCCCGGACTAGCGGGAGTTTAGAGACCCAGTACTTC. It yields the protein CASSPRTSGSLETQYF.

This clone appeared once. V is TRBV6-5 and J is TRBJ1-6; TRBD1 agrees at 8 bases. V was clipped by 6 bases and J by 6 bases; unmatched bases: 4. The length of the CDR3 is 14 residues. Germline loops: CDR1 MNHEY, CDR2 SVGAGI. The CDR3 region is CASSGQGLNSPLHF. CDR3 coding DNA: TGTGCCAGCAGCGGACAGGGCCTTAATTCACCCCTCCACTTT.